These 20 T cell receptor beta chains share one sample of origin, sequenced in a study of CD4 T cells in relation to SARS-CoV-2 and coronaviruses. CD4+ T cells from unexposed donors were obtained before the COVID-19 pandemic (2011-2018). The cells were cultured for less than twelve days before CD4+ T cells were isolated. Sequencing was performed with immunoSEQ multiplex PCR; in TCRdb, only in-frame clones are kept and a portion is missing. Of around 22,000 clones in the sample, about 80% are singletons; the top ten hold 9% to 15%. The antigens of these receptors remain unknown. Sequenced input: CD4+ T cells from PBMCs, cultured in vitro. The receptor source for this set is a human donor in good health.

The chain employs TRBV27 and TRBJ1-5; no reliable D call. The germline V gene has CDR1 MNHEY and CDR2 SMNVEV (reference sequence). V dropped 4 bases and J dropped 10 bases, with 11 bases sitting between them. This CDR3 contains 12 residues. The CDR3, as DNA: TGTGCCAGCAGTTCCTACACTGGACCCCAGCATTTT. Protein product: CASSSYTGPQHF.

CDR3 nucleotide sequence: TGCGCCAGCAGCTTGGGATTTGAGACCCAGTACTTC. Its translation: CASSLGFETQYF. This chain uses TRBV5-1 with TRBJ2-5, with D unclear. The CDR3 has 12 amino acids. The V end was cut by 0 bases, the J end by 5 bases, with 5 bases between. Germline V gene lookup returns CDR1 SGHRS and CDR2 YFSETQ.

The CDR3 nucleotides are TGTGCCTGGAGTCTCGGAGTAGGGAATAATTCACCCCTCCACTTT. Translated, it gives CAWSLGVGNNSPLHF. The chain links TRBV30 to TRBJ1-6; no definite D call. The germline V gene encodes CDR1 GTSNPN and CDR2 SVGIG (reference sequence). There are 15 residues in the CDR3. Deletions cut 2 bases from V and 5 bases from J, with 13 bases between. The full variable domain, with the rest looked up from reference TRBV30 and TRBJ1-6, is SQTIHQWPATLVQPVGSPLSLECTVEGTSNPNLYWYRQAAGRGLQLLFYSVGIGQISSEVPQNLSASRPQDRQFILSSKKLLLSDSGFYLCAWSLGVGNNSPLHFGNGTRLTVT.

This clone has just one count. This rearrangement joins TRBV3-1 (or the pseudogene TRBV3-2) to TRBJ2-1; D is perhaps TRBD1 (5 bases). The V and J ends lost 4 bases and 7 bases respectively, with 11 bases between them. Germline assignment: CDR1 LGHDT and CDR2 YNNKEL (reference sequence). The CDR3 consists of 13 residues. The CDR3 DNA reads TGTGCCAGCAGCCTGTCAAACAGGAATGAGCAGTTCTTC. It translates to CASSLSNRNEQFF.

This chain links TRBV5-4 with TRBJ1-1; 9 bases map to TRBD1. The CDR3 has 15 amino acids. In germline, CDR1 is SGHNT, CDR2 YYREEE (reference sequence). Germline trimming cut 0 bases from V and 4 bases from J; bases unmatched to any gene: 4. DNA of the CDR3: TGTGCCAGCAGCTTGGAACAGGGGGCGGGCACTGAAGCTTTCTTT. This sequence encodes CASSLEQGAGTEAFF.

This clone was observed a handful of times. The V gene is TRBV6-6, the J gene TRBJ2-7; 8 nucleotides align to TRBD1. The germline gives CDR1 MNHNY, CDR2 SVGAGI (reference sequence). The CDR3 covers 14 residues. The junction had 12 bases not matched to a gene; V was cut back by 8 bases and J by 6 bases. CDR3 DNA: TGTGCCAGCCTCCCCGGACAGGGTACCGCCGAGCAGTACTTC. Protein product: CASLPGQGTAEQYF.

This clone showed up just a few times. The V gene is TRBV5-1, the J gene TRBJ2-1; 7 bases are a match to TRBD2. J gave up 4 bases and V 3 bases, and 7 bases lay outside the gene matches. The CDR3 runs to 15 residues. Germline loops: CDR1 SGHRS, CDR2 YFSETQ. CDR3 protein: CASSSGGTRYNEQFF. The CDR3 bases are TGCGCCAGCAGCTCCGGGGGGACCAGGTACAATGAGCAGTTCTTC.

The table lists this clone with a few counts. The chain uses TRBV6-5 and TRBJ1-5, with 9 bases fitting TRBD1. This CDR3 comprises 13 residues. The ends lost 6 bases at V and 7 bases at J; junction bases unmatched: 4. Germline V gene sequence: CDR1 MNHEY, CDR2 SVGAGI. CDR3 sequence reads: CASRLDRGQPQHF. The CDR3, as DNA: TGTGCCAGCAGACTTGACAGGGGGCAGCCCCAGCATTTT.

This chain uses TRBV28 with TRBJ2-6; 9 nucleotides align to TRBD1. This CDR3 is built from 15 residues. V shed 8 bases and J 1 base; nucleotides not matched to a gene: 3. CDR1 MDHEN and CDR2 SYDVKM come from the germline V gene. The CDR3 spells CASRDRASGANVLTF. The DNA of the CDR3 is TGTGCCAGCCGGGACAGGGCTTCTGGGGCCAACGTCCTGACTTTC.

The rearrangement uses TRBV7-9 and TRBJ2-3; perhaps D is TRBD1 or TRBD2 (5 bases each). The germline V gene encodes CDR1 SEHNR and CDR2 FQNEAQ (reference sequence). V gave up 2 bases and J gave up 2 bases, with 11 bases separating them. The CDR3 runs to 15 residues. As DNA, the CDR3 is TGTGCCAGCAGCTTATCGAACGGGGCCACAGATACGCAGTATTTT. Translation: CASSLSNGATDTQYF.

The chain links TRBV7-6 to TRBJ2-1; the D gene is possibly TRBD1 (6 bases). The CDR3 covers 12 residues. Trimming took off 4 bases at V and 11 bases at J, with 12 bases between the two ends. Germline V lookup: CDR1 SGHVS, CDR2 FNYEAQ. CDR3 DNA sequence: TGTGCCAGCAGCTCCCCGGGACAAAAGCAGTTCTTC. Translation gives CASSSPGQKQFF.

V usage is TRBV21-1 and J usage is TRBJ2-1; TRBD2 reflects the table's D call only, with no check against the DNA. TRBV21-1 represents a pseudogene. This CDR3 spans 17 amino acids. CDR3 residues: CASSLDRLAGPYNEQFF. The DNA for the CDR3 is TGTGCCAGCAGCTTAGACAGACTAGCGGGACCCTACAATGAGCAGTTCTTC.

This rearrangement joins TRBV5-1 to TRBJ1-1; no clear D. The CDR3 loop spans 13 amino acids. Germline assignment: CDR1 SGHRS and CDR2 YFSETQ. V was trimmed by 0 bases and J by 4 bases, leaving 7 bases between them. The CDR3 DNA reads as TGCGCCAGCAGCTTGGAGGGTTTCACTGAAGCTTTCTTT. This sequence encodes CASSLEGFTEAFF.

The chain joins TRBV7-9 to TRBJ1-1; D uncertain. The germline V gene encodes CDR1 SEHNR and CDR2 FQNEAQ (reference sequence). The CDR3 sequence is 15 residues long. V shed 2 bases and J shed 5 bases, with 15 bases lying between them. DNA for the CDR3: TGTGCCAGCAGCTTAAGTCCGGCACTCGGAACTGAAGCTTTCTTT. Its translation: CASSLSPALGTEAFF.

The V call is TRBV12-3 or TRBV12-4, the J call TRBJ1-5; tentatively, D is TRBD1 (6 bases). The CDR3 spans 13 residues. Trimming left V 6 bases short and J 6 bases short, with 12 bases between. CDR3 residues: CASSDRGGQPQHF. The DNA of the CDR3 is TGTGCCAGCAGCGATCGAGGGGGTCAGCCCCAGCATTTT.

CDR3 loop: CASRNRRAPNTEAFF. As DNA, the CDR3 is TGTGCCAGCAGGAACCGCAGGGCCCCGAACACTGAAGCTTTCTTT. The chain has TRBV27 and TRBJ1-1; D possibly corresponds to TRBD1 (5 bases). The CDR3 length is 15 residues. Trimming pared 6 bases from V and 1 base from J, leaving 15 bases between. Per germline, CDR1 MNHEY and CDR2 SMNVEV (reference sequence).

This chain links TRBV5-6 with TRBJ2-7; D remains ambiguous. The germline V and J ends were trimmed by 0 bases and 3 bases, with 13 bases remaining between them. CDR1 and CDR2 from the germline V gene are SGHDT and YYEEEE. This CDR3 comprises 15 residues. CDR3 coding DNA: TGTGCCAGCAGCTTGGTCACCGGCTTCTTCTACGAGCAGTACTTC. This encodes CASSLVTGFFYEQYF.

As to this clone: Relative to the germline gene, one junction end is altered; a read error may explain this. The gene calls are TRBV11-1 and TRBJ2-1, with TRBD2 as a possible D gene (6 bases). In germline, CDR1 is SGHAT, CDR2 FQDESV (reference sequence). The CDR3 length is 13 residues. This CDR3 reads CASSLALYNEQFF. The CDR3 region has the DNA TGTGCCAGCAGCCTAGCGCTATACAATGAGCAGTTCTTC.

The rearrangement links TRBV30 to TRBJ1-2; tentative D call: TRBD1 (5 bases). V was shortened by 5 bases and J by 0 bases, with 10 bases between the two germline ends. The CDR3 is 13 residues long. Germline lookup yields CDR1 GTSNPN and CDR2 SVGIG (reference sequence). The CDR3 is CAWGPGTNYGYTF. The CDR3 DNA reads as TGTGCCTGGGGGCCAGGGACTAACTATGGCTACACCTTC.

This clone turned up a few times. The rearrangement uses TRBV15 and TRBJ2-1, with D unresolved. The CDR3 has 15 amino acids. Germline CDR1 and CDR2: LNHNV and YYDKDF (reference sequence). V dropped 0 bases and J dropped 2 bases, with 8 bases sitting between them. The CDR3 DNA follows: TGTGCCACCAGCAGAGAAAAAGAAACCTACAATGAGCAGTTCTTC. This codes for CATSREKETYNEQFF.